Sequencing of this TCR beta chain was carried out in a study of OX40 agonist ivuxolimab in advanced cancers. Looking at the study overall: Participants could have had prior anti-PD-1, anti-PD-L1 or anti-CTLA-4 therapy, and around 40% had some.

Here immunoSEQ multiplex PCR was the method, and the copy in TCRdb shows in-frame clones only, minus some. The sample has tens of thousands of clones, around nine tenths seen once. General study findings and limits: At 0.1 to 3.0 mg/kg and by week 6, CD4+ and CD8+ T cells in the blood had expanded clonally.

With regard to this clone: Its antigen is unknown.

The length of the CDR3 is 14 residues. CDR1 and CDR2 (germline): SGHRS, YFSETQ. The V end lost 0 bases, the J end lost 7 bases, and 14 bases lay between the germline ends. This sequence was found in an adult with an advanced solid tumor such as melanoma, head and neck, liver or kidney cancer. The rearrangement links TRBV5-1 to TRBJ2-7; tentative D call: TRBD2 (6 bases). This specimen consisted of CD4+ or CD8+ T cells sorted from blood, obtained in a trial of the OX40 agonist ivuxolimab. The CDR3 sequence: CASSLGGLAREQYF. The CDR3 bases are TGCGCCAGCAGCTTGGGTGGGCTAGCGCGAGAGCAGTACTTC. The full variable domain, with the rest looked up from reference TRBV5-1 and TRBJ2-7, is KAGVTQTPRYLIKTRGQQVTLSCSPISGHRSVSWYQQTPGQGLQFLFEYFSETQRNKGNFPGRFSGRQFSNSRSEMNVSTLELGDSALYLCASSLGGLAREQYFGPGTRLTVT.